What follows describes a single T cell receptor (beta chain). The source of the sample is a study of blood T cell repertoires in COVID-19. Study summary: The United States, Italy and Spain supplied acute and convalescent COVID-19 samples.

This CDR3 comprises 14 residues. The ends lost 4 bases at V and 3 bases at J; junction bases unmatched: 3. From germline, CDR1 is SGHDT and CDR2 YYEEEE. Authors' methods: Counts of nucleated cells, estimated from reference gene primer amplification, were obtained. Generated by immunoSEQ multiplex PCR, the TCRdb table keeps only in-frame clones and is missing some. D and trimming come from the DNA, and the V and J calls and clone size come from that table. Of around 120,000 clones listed, 69% are singletons. The source material was peripheral blood. The V and J genes are TRBV5-6 and TRBJ1-2; the match to TRBD1 covers 10 bases. The TCR comes from an elderly man with acute or convalescent COVID-19. The CDR3 coding sequence is TGTGCCAGCAGCGCGGGACAGGGGTACTATGGCTACACCTTC. Translation: CASSAGQGYYGYTF.